This T cell receptor beta chain was obtained from a study of T-cell memory formation after mild COVID-19. On the study more broadly: TCR clustering was largely donor specific. Study-wide findings and caveats: Mainly in CM and EM were contracting CD4+ clones; CD8+ were in EMRA.

The junction had 11 bases not matched to a gene; V was cut back by 5 bases and J by 5 bases. Per the germline V gene, CDR1 is DFQATT and CDR2 is SNEGSKA (reference sequence). The CDR3 runs to 14 residues. Comments on this clonotype: What it binds is unknown.

With constant-segment primers, 5'RACE yielded cDNA libraries of TCR alpha and TCR beta that carried sample barcodes and UMIs. TCRdb reprocessed the 5' RACE reads via MiXCR and lists one record per CDR3 protein. The sample lists 110,000 or so distinct CDR3 sequences; over 15% were seen once. The sequencing sample was made of PBMCs or a T cell subset sorted from them (not recorded which). J is TRBJ2-5 and V is TRBV20-1; 7 bases align to TRBD2. The receptor's source is a man in his late teens or twenties who had mild COVID-19 (a few samples of this study predate the infection). Cell type and time point are not known. This CDR3 is CSASPLLGRETQYF. The DNA for the CDR3 is TGCAGTGCTTCCCCACTACTCGGGAGGGAGACCCAGTACTTC.